Detailed here is one T cell receptor beta chain. This clone has only one observation. This clone's antigen is unknown. No much larger clone exists at a distance of one base, and base qualities are not known. The immunoSEQ Assay was used to sequence TCRbeta CDR3 regions. After extraction, genomic DNA underwent amplification by bias-controlled multiplex PCR, followed by high-throughput sequencing. The study's own analysis went as follows. Collapsing and filtering of sequences were performed to quantify the absolute abundance of each unique TCRbeta CDR3 region. Usable DNA was measured by amplifying reference genes present in all nucleated cells, and TCRbeta template counts were normalized to that usable DNA to estimate T cell fraction. Repertoire TCRs were annotated as SARS-CoV-2-specific by exact matching of V gene, CDR3 amino acid sequence and J gene to a known reactive TCR set. The reference SARS-CoV-2 TCR set came from MIRA and was filtered for enrichment in COVID-19-positive ImmuneCODE repertoires, removing public or cross-reactive TCRs. Drawing on the MIRA antigens, annotated TCRs were analysed further at the level of specific ORF or position within ORF. Breadth was defined as annotated unique rearrangements over total unique productive rearrangements; depth was the summed frequency of those rearrangements. Two-sided Wilcoxon rank-sum tests were applied when comparing TCR breadth between groups. Imported from immuneACCESS, the table was reduced by TCRdb to in-frame sequences with V and J called. These copies leave out some clones; in studies compared against another copy, an unresolved V gene accounts for under half, and the cause of the remainder is not known. That table is the source of V, J and clone size, and D and trimming were worked out from the DNA. This sample has around 400,000 clones in its table, and around 90% of those were observed once. Together, the top ten hold 12% of the sample.

This entry is derived from a study of Ad26.COV2.S vaccination and SARS-CoV-2 variants (dated by TCRdb to 2020 to 2022). Looking at the study overall: Vaccine-arm donors were drawn from COV1001, a multicentre, randomized, double-blind, placebo-controlled phase I-IIa trial of Ad26.COV2.S in healthy adults. Trial participants were randomized into five groups of five: low-dose or high-dose Ad26.COV2.S given once or twice, or placebo on both occasions. Ad26.COV2.S was administered intramuscularly at a dose of 5x10^10 or 1x10^11 viral particles, either as one shot or as two shots given 56 days apart. The TCR-sequenced set comprised roughly 30 samples: some 19 Ad26.COV2.S vaccine recipients, 5 placebo recipients and 8 SARS-CoV-2 convalescent individuals. Sequencing of the TCRbeta repertoire served to evaluate the specificity and breadth of SARS-CoV-2-reactive T cell receptors following Ad26.COV2.S vaccination. Throughout the experiments and outcome assessment, investigators stayed blinded to trial group allocation. What the work shows at the level of the full study, not this receptor alone: The study was not powered to compare responses between vaccine doses or regimens. The authors noted that total T cell responses may have been underestimated by the TCR breadth and depth analyses. Non-spike TCR breadth was comparable between vaccine and placebo recipients, consistent with the vaccine containing only spike. After vaccination, spike-specific CD8+ and CD4+ T cell responses were reported to show substantial breadth. Higher spike-specific TCR breadth was observed in Ad26.COV2.S recipients than in placebo recipients (P = 0.0014).

Reading the label with the study, this specimen's treatment or condition is: roughly 19 received Ad26.COV2.S at low or high dose, single or two shots; roughly five received placebo; per-sample allocation not given. Repertoires of vaccine and placebo recipients were sequenced from samples taken on day 63 after the first injection. Between 29 July and 7 August 2020, Cohort 1b enrolled about two dozen adults aged 18-55 years at one site in Boston, USA. As a vaccine, Ad26.COV2.S was a replication-incompetent adenovirus type 26 vector that expressed a prefusion-stabilized SARS-CoV-2 spike protein derived from the original Wuhan strain. The CDR3 holds 16 amino acids from the cysteine to the phenylalanine. Left in the record is the CDR3 DNA by itself, 48 bases read in frame from the first base. Here V drops 5 bases and J drops 0 bases, and the junction holds 8 bases not matched to any gene. Sequences MDHEN (CDR1) and SYDVKM (CDR2) are obtained from the germline V gene.

The source of this sequence is a person between 18 and 59 years old who received the Ad26.COV2.S COVID-19 vaccine or a placebo. The sequences come from peripheral blood, collected in a trial of Ad26.COV2.S vaccine versus placebo. This receptor chain uses TRBV28 and TRBJ2-7, and TRBD2 matches 9 of the central bases. The encoded CDR3 is CASSRLAGDPSYEQYF. The sequenced DNA is TGTGCCAGCAGTCGTTTAGCGGGAGACCCCTCCTACGAGCAGTACTTC.